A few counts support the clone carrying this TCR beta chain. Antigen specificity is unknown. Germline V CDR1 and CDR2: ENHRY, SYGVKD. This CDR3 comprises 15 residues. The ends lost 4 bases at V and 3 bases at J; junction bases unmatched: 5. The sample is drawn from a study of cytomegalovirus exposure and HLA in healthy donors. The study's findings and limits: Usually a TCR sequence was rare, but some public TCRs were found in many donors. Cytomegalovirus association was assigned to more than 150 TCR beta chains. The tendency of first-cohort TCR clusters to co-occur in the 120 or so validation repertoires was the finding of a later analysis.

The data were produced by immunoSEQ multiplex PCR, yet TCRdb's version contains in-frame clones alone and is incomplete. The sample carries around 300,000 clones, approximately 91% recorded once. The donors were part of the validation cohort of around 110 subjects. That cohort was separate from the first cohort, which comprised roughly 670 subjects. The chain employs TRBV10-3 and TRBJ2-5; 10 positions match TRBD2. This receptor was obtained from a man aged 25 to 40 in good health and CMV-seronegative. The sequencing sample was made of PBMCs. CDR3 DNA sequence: TGTGCCATCAGTGCAGCGGGGGGGCGAGAAGAGACCCAGTACTTC. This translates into CAISAAGGREETQYF.